This T cell receptor beta chain stems from a study of T-cell reconstitution after alpha-beta-depleted transplantation in children. Overall study findings and caveats: Elevated TCRbeta diversity at day 60 was traced, in some patients, to surviving recipient T cells and thymic progenitors. The origin of alpha-beta T cells about two months after transplant was reportedly several hundred expanded graft clones. Among T cells one year after transplant, newly produced cells accounted for most counts and diversity.

As it was prepared, the TCRbeta library received unique molecular identifiers. TCRdb processed the PCR reads anew with MiXCR; each CDR3 protein has one entry. The data show more than 200,000 distinct CDR3 sequences, about 25% seen once. This clonotype was recorded many times. Its antigen is currently unknown. The CDR3 has 13 residues. Per germline, CDR1 ENHRY and CDR2 SYGVKD. Germline trimming cut 8 bases from V and 5 bases from J; bases unmatched to any gene: 6. J is TRBJ2-1 and V is TRBV10-3; 7 bases line up with TRBD2. The clonotype was recovered from a girl under 10 years old with Fanconi anemia, due to receive a stem cell transplant. Here the sequenced sample was PBMCs, taken before TCRalphabeta/CD19-depleted stem cell transplant. Here the CDR3 reads CAISGGLNNEQFF. In nucleotides, the CDR3 is TGTGCCATCTCGGGGGGACTCAACAATGAGCAGTTCTTC.